Detailed here is one T cell receptor (beta chain). Generated by immunoSEQ multiplex PCR, the TCRdb table keeps only in-frame clones and is missing some. The sample has tens of thousands of clones, around three quarters seen once. The sample belongs to a study of blood T cell repertoires in COVID-19. Losses at the gene ends were 7 bases for V and 7 bases for J; bases not matched to a gene: 1. CDR1 and CDR2 from the germline V gene are DFQATT and SNEGSKA (reference sequence). The CDR3 is 11 amino acids. The source material was peripheral blood. The genes are TRBV20-1 and TRBJ2-1; 10 nucleotides agree with TRBD2. The TCR comes from a woman aged 70-85 years with acute or convalescent COVID-19. CDR3 loop: CSVSGRNEQFF. The CDR3 nucleotides are TGCAGTGTTAGCGGGAGGAATGAGCAGTTCTTC.